This entry lists 23 T cell receptor beta chains sequenced from one sample in a study of blood T cell repertoires in COVID-19. Generated by immunoSEQ multiplex PCR, the TCRdb table keeps only in-frame clones and is missing some. The table lists hundreds of thousands of clones, roughly 76% of them singletons. Input material: peripheral blood. These receptors all come from a woman aged 80 or over with COVID-19, enrolled during active disease.

The chain uses TRBV3-1 (or the pseudogene TRBV3-2) and TRBJ2-3, with TRBD1 matching 7 bases. V lost 3 bases and J lost 2; bases outside the gene matches: 8. CDR1 and CDR2 (germline): LGHDT, YNNKEL (reference sequence). The length of the CDR3 is 16 residues. The CDR3 nucleotides read TGTGCCAGCAGCCAGGGACAGCGGATCATCACAGATACGCAGTATTTT. It encodes CASSQGQRIITDTQYF.

The chain combines TRBV7-2 with TRBJ2-1; TRBD2 matches 15 bases. Per the germline V gene, CDR1 is SGHTA and CDR2 is FQGNSA. The CDR3 has 16 residues. V lost 5 bases to trimming and J lost 5 bases; unmatched junction nucleotides: 4. CDR3 sequence: CASSLGLAGGNNEQFF. The CDR3 nucleotides are TGTGCCAGCAGCCTCGGACTAGCGGGAGGGAACAATGAGCAGTTCTTC.

V usage is TRBV19 and J usage is TRBJ2-2, with TRBD2 matching over 9 bases. J was trimmed by 0 bases and V by 6 bases; bases with no gene match: 5. This CDR3 is built from 16 residues. Per the germline V gene, CDR1 is LNHDA and CDR2 is SQIVND (reference sequence). CDR3 in amino acids: CASRNRLAANTGELFF. In DNA, the CDR3 is TGTGCCAGTAGAAACCGACTAGCGGCGAACACCGGGGAGCTGTTTTTT.

Only one count was recorded for this clone. The genes are TRBV30 and TRBJ1-1, with D possibly matching TRBD1 (5 bases). The CDR3 covers 15 residues. The germline CDR1 and CDR2 sequences are GTSNPN and SVGIG (reference sequence). Trimming removed 3 bases at V and 5 bases at J, with 19 bases between. The CDR3 is CAWRKEGLRATEAFF. As DNA, the CDR3 is TGTGCCTGGAGAAAGGAGGGACTCCGGGCAACTGAAGCTTTCTTT.

This clone was detected a few times. This sequence joins TRBV7-9 and TRBJ2-1; TRBD2 agrees at 11 bases. J gave up 6 bases and V 6 bases, and 10 bases lay outside the gene matches. In germline, CDR1 is SEHNR, CDR2 FQNEAQ (reference sequence). The CDR3 runs to 16 residues. The CDR3 loop is CASRPFSGTSGNEQFF. In DNA form, the CDR3 reads TGTGCCAGCAGACCCTTTTCCGGGACTAGCGGCAATGAGCAGTTCTTC.

The chain combines TRBV19 with TRBJ2-1, with 7 bases matching TRBD2. This CDR3 is built from 14 residues. Germline assignment: CDR1 LNHDA and CDR2 SQIVND (reference sequence). V gave up 9 bases and J gave up 0 bases; unmatched junction bases: 5. The CDR3 sequence: CASRAGSSYNEQFF. The DNA for the CDR3 is TGTGCCAGCCGAGCGGGAAGCTCCTACAATGAGCAGTTCTTC.

This clone was seen only once. The chain uses TRBV5-1 and TRBJ2-7; D is perhaps TRBD1 (5 bases). This CDR3 comprises 12 residues. Looked up from germline, CDR1 is SGHRS and CDR2 is YFSETQ. Trimming removed 7 bases from V and 6 bases from J, with 14 bases in between. The CDR3 region is CASRDTGSEQYF. CDR3 DNA sequence: TGCGCCAGCCGAGATACAGGTTCCGAGCAGTACTTC.

The chain links TRBV2 to TRBJ1-1, with D hard to call. This CDR3 is built from 11 residues. V lost 11 bases and J lost 7, with 14 bases in between. The germline V gene has CDR1 SNHLY and CDR2 FYNNEI. The CDR3 reads CASFPRSEAFF. The CDR3 nucleotides are TGTGCCTCTTTCCCGAGGAGTGAAGCTTTCTTT. The full variable domain, in which reference TRBV2 and TRBJ1-1 provide the parts outside the CDR3, is EPEVTQTPSHQVTQMGQEVILRCVPISNHLYFYWYRQILGQKVEFLVSFYNNEISEKSEIFDDQFSVERPDGSNFTLKIRSTKLEDSAMYFCASFPRSEAFFGQGTRLTVV.

This sequence joins TRBV19 and TRBJ2-7, with 10 bases fitting TRBD2. In germline, CDR1 is LNHDA, CDR2 SQIVND (reference sequence). With V trimmed by 2 bases and J by 6 bases, 7 bases remained unmatched. This CDR3 is built from 15 residues. CDR3 amino acids: CASSITSGIFGEQYF. CDR3 DNA: TGTGCCAGTAGTATAACTAGCGGGATATTCGGCGAGCAGTACTTC.

The gene calls are TRBV12-3 or TRBV12-4 and TRBJ2-2; tentative D call: TRBD2 (6 bases). V was clipped by 11 bases and J by 7 bases, with 17 bases between them. The CDR3 covers 13 residues. The CDR3 nucleotides read TGTGCCTCCCTGGAAGCGGGTCGCGGGGAGCTGTTTTTT. Encoded protein: CASLEAGRGELFF.

This rearrangement joins TRBV2 to TRBJ1-2; D is ambiguous. Trimming took off 7 bases at V and 3 bases at J, with 15 bases between the two ends. This CDR3 is 14 amino acids long. Germline V gene data show CDR1 as SNHLY and CDR2 as FYNNEI. The CDR3 loop is CASIGDSQYYGYTF. In DNA, the CDR3 is TGTGCCAGCATCGGGGATTCCCAATACTATGGCTACACCTTC.

The rearrangement joins TRBV6-6 to TRBJ1-2; TRBD1 matches at 7 bases. The CDR3 is 11 amino acids. The trim removed 0 bases at V and 13 bases at J, leaving 2 bases unmatched. CDR1 is MNHNY and CDR2 is SVGAGI in the germline V gene (reference sequence). The CDR3 nucleotides are TGTGCCAGCAGTTACTCCGGGACAGTCACCTTC. Amino acid sequence: CASSYSGTVTF.

This chain links TRBV11-2 with TRBJ2-5; 9 bases match TRBD2. Looked up from germline, CDR1 is SGHAT and CDR2 is FQNNGV. This CDR3 has 16 amino acids. V shed 1 base and J 3 bases; nucleotides not matched to a gene: 6. The CDR3 here is CASSLVIAGAKETQYF. The CDR3 bases are TGTGCCAGCAGCTTAGTGATAGCGGGAGCGAAAGAGACCCAGTACTTC.

J is TRBJ1-6 and V is TRBV5-1; D call uncertain. The CDR3 runs to 13 residues. Germline lookup yields CDR1 SGHRS and CDR2 YFSETQ. Trimming took off 3 bases at V and 10 bases at J, with 11 bases between the two ends. The CDR3 sequence is CASSYRGESPLHF. The CDR3 nucleotides read TGCGCCAGCAGCTACCGGGGAGAATCACCCCTCCACTTT.

This chain uses TRBV15 with TRBJ1-1, with a tentative D call TRBD1 (6 bases). V was shortened by 5 bases and J by 1 base, with 14 bases between the two germline ends. CDR1 is LNHNV, CDR2 YYDKDF, per germline (reference sequence). CDR3 length: 15 amino acids. The DNA of the CDR3 is TGTGCCACCAGCGCCAGGGGTAGGGGGAACACTGAAGCTTTCTTT. Protein sequence: CATSARGRGNTEAFF.

The chain is built from TRBV11-2 and TRBJ1-2; 7 bases line up with TRBD1. Unmatched junction bases numbered 17, after V lost 5 bases and J lost 14 bases. Looked up from germline, CDR1 is SGHAT and CDR2 is FQNNGV. The CDR3 length is 14 residues. CDR3 DNA: TGTGCCAGCAGCCCGGACAGGCTGCGTACGGGGGCTACCTTC. This encodes CASSPDRLRTGATF.

This clone was recorded only once. This chain connects TRBV30 to TRBJ2-3; 9 bases match TRBD1. From germline, CDR1 is GTSNPN and CDR2 SVGIG (reference sequence). J was trimmed by 3 bases and V by 0 bases; bases with no gene match: 4. The CDR3 has 15 residues. The CDR3 coding sequence is TGTGCCTGGAGTGTAACAGGGGGCGGGACAGATACGCAGTATTTT. The encoded protein is CAWSVTGGGTDTQYF. Based on the CDR3 plus reference TRBV30 and TRBJ2-3, the full variable domain is SQTIHQWPATLVQPVGSPLSLECTVEGTSNPNLYWYRQAAGRGLQLLFYSVGIGQISSEVPQNLSASRPQDRQFILSSKKLLLSDSGFYLCAWSVTGGGTDTQYFGPGTRLTVL.

J is TRBJ1-1 and V is TRBV21-1; the DNA was not used to check the table's D call, TRBD1. TRBV21-1 is a listed pseudogene. The CDR3 length is 14 residues. The CDR3 region has the DNA TGTGCCAGCAGCATGCAGGGGGGGAACACTGAAGCTTTCTTT. Amino acids: CASSMQGGNTEAFF.

This chain uses TRBV11-2 with TRBJ1-3, with 9 bases identical to TRBD1. The CDR3 consists of 15 residues. V was pared by 5 bases and J by 2 bases, with 4 bases of the junction left unmatched. The V gene's germline CDR1 is SGHAT and CDR2 FQNNGV. CDR3 bases: TGTGCCAGCAGCCGAGGACAGGGGACTGGAAACACCATATATTTT. This codes for CASSRGQGTGNTIYF.

This chain connects TRBV29-1 to TRBJ2-3; possible D gene TRBD1, 6 bases. The CDR3 is 11 amino acids. CDR1 and CDR2 from the germline V gene are SQVTM and ANQGSEA. Trimming cost V 4 bases and J 10 bases, with 12 bases left between them. The CDR3 here is CSVVAQGPQYF. CDR3 in DNA: TGCAGCGTTGTCGCACAGGGTCCGCAGTATTTT.

The chain recombines TRBV6-5 with TRBJ1-2; D call uncertain. Germline V gene data show CDR1 as MNHEY and CDR2 as SVGAGI. The V and J ends lost 2 bases and 7 bases respectively, with 8 bases between them. There are 12 residues in the CDR3. CDR3 DNA: TGTGCCAGCAGTTACACGGGTACTGGCTACACCTTC. Protein product: CASSYTGTGYTF.

Here the CDR3 DNA reads TGTGCCAGCAGTTATGAAGGGGGCGAAGGAGGCTACACCTTC. Protein sequence: CASSYEGGEGGYTF. The chain couples TRBV27 to TRBJ1-2; TRBD1 aligns across 7 bases. V gave up 4 bases and J gave up 8 bases; unmatched junction bases: 10. This CDR3 region has 14 residues. Germline CDR1 is MNHEY and CDR2 is SMNVEV (reference sequence).

Note on this clone: Other DNA sequences in the sample encode the same CDR3. This chain links TRBV3-1 (or the pseudogene TRBV3-2) with TRBJ2-7; 10 positions agree with TRBD1. This CDR3 has 15 residues. The junction had 5 bases not matched to a gene; V was cut back by 2 bases and J by 4 bases. Per the germline V gene, CDR1 is LGHDT and CDR2 is YNNKEL (reference sequence). CDR3 sequence: CASSQSTGGGYEQYF. In DNA form, the CDR3 reads TGTGCCAGCAGCCAATCGACAGGGGGCGGGTACGAGCAGTACTTC.